This is a list of T cell receptor beta chains from one sample in a study of blood T cell repertoires in COVID-19. Sequenced by immunoSEQ multiplex PCR; TCRdb stores in-frame clones only, minus some. The sample has around 160,000 clones; more than 80% are singletons. The sequencing input was peripheral blood. Receptor source: a human donor with acute or convalescent COVID-19. The donor label of this sample is uncertain. CDR3s include the opening cysteine and the closing phenylalanine or tryptophan. D genes are given only for firm matches.

d_call | j_call | v_call | cdr3_aa | cdr3_nt
. | TRBJ2-1 | TRBV18 | CASSPRTGRDEQFF | TGTGCCAGCTCACCCAGAACAGGGCGGGATGAGCAGTTCTTC
. | TRBJ2-6 | TRBV5-4 | CASSLNRALSGANVLTF | TGTGCCAGCAGCTTGAACAGGGCCCTCTCTGGGGCCAACGTCCTGACTTTC
. | TRBJ1-5 | TRBV20-1 | CSARANQPQHF | TGCAGTGCTAGGGCCAATCAGCCCCAGCATTTT
. | TRBJ2-5 | TRBV19 | CATRWQETQYF | TGTGCCACCCGGTGGCAAGAGACCCAGTACTTC
. | TRBJ1-6 | TRBV5-6 | CASSPSRGSPLHF | TGTGCCAGCAGCCCCTCCCGGGGTTCACCCCTCCACTTT
. | TRBJ2-1 | TRBV21-1 | CASSKGGTGAGEQFF | TGTGCCAGCAGCAAAGGAGGGACAGGGGCAGGAGAGCAGTTCTTC
. | TRBJ1-5 | TRBV4-1 | CASSQDPYSNQPQHF | TGCGCCAGCAGCCAAGACCCCTATAGCAATCAGCCCCAGCATTTT
TRBD1 | TRBJ2-1 | TRBV19 | CASTTRGTGNNEQFF | TGTGCCAGTACCACAAGGGGGACAGGGAACAATGAGCAGTTCTTC
. | TRBJ1-2 | TRBV18 | CASSPAPGGIGGYTF | TGTGCCAGCTCACCAGCCCCCGGGGGGATAGGTGGCTACACCTTC
TRBD1 | TRBJ1-5 | TRBV19 | CASSAWGQGDNQPQHF | TGTGCCAGTAGTGCGTGGGGACAGGGCGACAATCAGCCCCAGCATTTT
. | TRBJ2-1 | TRBV7-2 | CASSLEPFSAAEQFF | TGTGCCAGCAGCTTAGAGCCATTCTCCGCGGCCGAGCAGTTCTTC
. | TRBJ1-4 | TRBV28 | CASSSGAAGAREKLFF | TGTGCCAGCAGTTCCGGGGCCGCGGGGGCCAGAGAAAAACTGTTTTTT
. | TRBJ2-4 | TRBV19 | CASKARDIQYF | TGTGCCAGTAAGGCCCGGGACATTCAGTACTTC
. | TRBJ1-1 | TRBV7-9 | CASSSWQMNTEAFF | TGTGCCAGCAGTTCGTGGCAAATGAACACTGAAGCTTTCTTT
. | TRBJ1-2 | TRBV6-2/TRBV6-3 | CASSRLSGRYGYTF | TGTGCCAGCAGTCGACTCAGCGGACGGTATGGCTACACCTTC
. | TRBJ2-3 | TRBV4-1 | CASSQRLRALSTDTQYF | TGCGCCAGCAGCCAACGCTTGAGGGCATTAAGCACAGATACGCAGTATTTT